The 11 T cell receptor beta chains given below trace back to one sample, sequenced in a study of cytomegalovirus exposure and HLA in healthy donors. A multiplex PCR was run with 60 Vbeta primers and 13 Jbeta primers. TCRdb's table, derived via immunoSEQ multiplex PCR, lists solely in-frame clones and lacks some. The table lists some 180,000 clones, 80% of them singletons. Sequencing used PBMCs. The receptors come from a male donor in good health and CMV-seronegative.

The chain recombines TRBV7-2 with TRBJ2-1, with TRBD2 matching 8 bases. Germline values: CDR1 SGHTA, CDR2 FQGNSA. The V segment lost 0 bases and the J segment 7 bases; nucleotides outside the gene matches: 8. This CDR3 comprises 16 residues. The CDR3: CASSLAPGTSFNEQFF. CDR3 bases: TGTGCCAGCAGCTTAGCGCCCGGGACTAGTTTTAATGAGCAGTTCTTC.

The chain combines TRBV30 with TRBJ2-7, with 7 bases identical to TRBD2. Germline-derived CDR1 and CDR2 are GTSNPN and SVGIG (reference sequence). The CDR3 runs to 15 residues. V gave up 1 base and J gave up 0 bases; unmatched junction bases: 6. The CDR3 region is CAWSDSSGYSYEQYF. CDR3 coding DNA: TGTGCCTGGAGTGATTCTAGCGGTTACTCCTACGAGCAGTACTTC.

The chain is built from TRBV7-2 and TRBJ1-2; tentative D call: TRBD1 (6 bases). The CDR3 is made up of 17 amino acids. Germline assignment: CDR1 SGHTA and CDR2 FQGNSA. Trimming stripped 4 bases from V and 5 bases from J, with 23 bases between. The CDR3 here is CASSSEGVTGPGYGYTF. CDR3 sequence (DNA): TGTGCCAGCAGCTCCGAGGGGGTGACGGGGCCGGGGTATGGCTACACCTTC.

This rearrangement joins TRBV5-1 to TRBJ2-3, with 7 bases matching TRBD1. V dropped 4 bases and J dropped 3; count of bases not matched to a gene: 5. The CDR3 sequence is 14 residues long. Germline lookup yields CDR1 SGHRS and CDR2 YFSETQ. CDR3: CASSLPGGTDTQYF. CDR3 in DNA: TGCGCCAGCAGCCTCCCAGGGGGTACAGATACGCAGTATTTT.

This sequence joins TRBV7-8 and TRBJ2-7; TRBD1 matches at 8 bases. Unmatched junction bases numbered 7, after V lost 5 bases and J lost 1 base. The CDR3 runs 15 residues. CDR1 SGHVS and CDR2 FQNEAQ come from the germline V gene. The CDR3 reads CASSPRTGTSYEQYF. The DNA of the CDR3 is TGTGCCAGCAGCCCCAGGACAGGGACATCCTACGAGCAGTACTTC.

The rearrangement links TRBV7-2 to TRBJ1-2, with D hard to call. Germline CDR1 SGHTA, CDR2 FQGNSA. Trimming cost V 2 bases and J 0 bases, with 16 bases left between them. CDR3 length equals 17 residues. CDR3 sequence (DNA): TGTGCCAGCAGCTTACTTTCCACAGACGTTACTAACTATGGCTACACCTTC. Encoded protein: CASSLLSTDVTNYGYTF.

J is TRBJ2-5 and V is TRBV19; D perhaps matches TRBD2 (6 bases). The germline V and J ends were trimmed by 10 bases and 2 bases, with 14 bases remaining between them. CDR1 and CDR2 (germline): LNHDA, SQIVND (reference sequence). This CDR3 spans 13 amino acids. The CDR3 DNA reads as TGTGCCACCTCGGGGGTAGGGCAAGAGACCCAGTACTTC. Its translation is CATSGVGQETQYF.

The rearrangement uses TRBV29-1 and TRBJ2-2; D is unclear. Germline V gene sequence: CDR1 SQVTM, CDR2 ANQGSEA. The CDR3 consists of 14 residues. Trimming removed 5 bases from V and 6 bases from J, with 16 bases in between. The CDR3 bases are TGCAGCGTTAGACTCAGTCGGATGGCCGGGGAGCTGTTTTTT. Translating it yields CSVRLSRMAGELFF.

This clone was picked up one time. The chain combines TRBV11-2 with TRBJ1-6; weak D call: TRBD1 (5 bases). The V end was cut by 5 bases, the J end by 5 bases, with 10 bases between. This CDR3 is 14 amino acids long. Germline CDR1 is SGHAT and CDR2 is FQNNGV. The CDR3 region is CASSRGHNNSPLHF. CDR3 coding DNA: TGTGCCAGCAGCAGGGGTCACAATAATTCACCCCTCCACTTT.

This chain links TRBV5-1 with TRBJ2-2; D gene ambiguous. V gave up 0 bases and J gave up 1 base, with 7 bases separating them. The CDR3 loop spans 15 amino acids. Germline CDR1 is SGHRS and CDR2 is YFSETQ. CDR3 in DNA: TGCGCCAGCAGCTTGGATAGAGGGAACACCGGGGAGCTGTTTTTT. It yields the protein CASSLDRGNTGELFF. Full variable domain (rest looked up from reference TRBV5-1 and TRBJ2-2): KAGVTQTPRYLIKTRGQQVTLSCSPISGHRSVSWYQQTPGQGLQFLFEYFSETQRNKGNFPGRFSGRQFSNSRSEMNVSTLELGDSALYLCASSLDRGNTGELFFGEGSRLTVL.

The chain joins TRBV15 to TRBJ2-1; 11 bases line up with TRBD2. Germline CDR1 is LNHNV and CDR2 is YYDKDF (reference sequence). V lost 4 bases to trimming and J lost 7 bases; unmatched junction nucleotides: 9. The CDR3 runs 16 residues. Written as DNA, the CDR3 is TGTGCCACCAGCACCCGGACTAGCGGGCCCAGGAATGAGCAGTTCTTC. Protein sequence: CATSTRTSGPRNEQFF.